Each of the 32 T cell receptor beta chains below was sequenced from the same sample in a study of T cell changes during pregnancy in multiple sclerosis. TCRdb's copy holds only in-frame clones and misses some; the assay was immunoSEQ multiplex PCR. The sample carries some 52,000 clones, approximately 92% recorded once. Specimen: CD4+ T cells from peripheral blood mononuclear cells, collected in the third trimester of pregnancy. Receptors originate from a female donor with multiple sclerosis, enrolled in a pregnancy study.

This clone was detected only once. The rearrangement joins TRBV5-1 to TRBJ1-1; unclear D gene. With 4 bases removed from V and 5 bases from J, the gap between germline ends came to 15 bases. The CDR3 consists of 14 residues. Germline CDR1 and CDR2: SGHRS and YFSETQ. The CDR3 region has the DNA TGCGCCAGCAGCCCTAACGTAAGAGAGACTGAAGCTTTCTTT. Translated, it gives CASSPNVRETEAFF.

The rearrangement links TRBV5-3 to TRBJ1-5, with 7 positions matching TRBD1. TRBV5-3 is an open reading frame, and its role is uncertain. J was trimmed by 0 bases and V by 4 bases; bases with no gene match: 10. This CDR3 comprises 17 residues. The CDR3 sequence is CARSDRTGDSSNQPQHF. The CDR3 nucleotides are TGTGCCAGAAGCGACCGCACAGGGGACTCTAGCAATCAGCCCCAGCATTTT.

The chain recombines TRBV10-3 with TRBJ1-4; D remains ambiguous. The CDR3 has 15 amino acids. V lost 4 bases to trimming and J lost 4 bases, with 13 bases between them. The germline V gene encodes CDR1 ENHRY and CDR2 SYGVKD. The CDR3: CAISGGQDHNEKLFF. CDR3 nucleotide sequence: TGTGCCATCAGTGGAGGGCAGGACCATAATGAAAAACTGTTTTTT.

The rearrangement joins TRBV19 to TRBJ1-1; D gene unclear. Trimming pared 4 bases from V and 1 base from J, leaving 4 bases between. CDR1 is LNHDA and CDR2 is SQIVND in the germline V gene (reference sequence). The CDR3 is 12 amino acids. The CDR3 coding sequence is TGTGCCAGTAGTAAACAGAACACTGAAGCTTTCTTT. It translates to CASSKQNTEAFF.

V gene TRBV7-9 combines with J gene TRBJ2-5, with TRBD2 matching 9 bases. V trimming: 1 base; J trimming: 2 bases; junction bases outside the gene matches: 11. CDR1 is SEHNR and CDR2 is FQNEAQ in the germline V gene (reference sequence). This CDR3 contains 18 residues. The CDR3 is CASSLVLASGIVQETQYF. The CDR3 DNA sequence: TGTGCCAGCAGCTTAGTCTTGGCTAGCGGGATAGTACAAGAGACCCAGTACTTC.

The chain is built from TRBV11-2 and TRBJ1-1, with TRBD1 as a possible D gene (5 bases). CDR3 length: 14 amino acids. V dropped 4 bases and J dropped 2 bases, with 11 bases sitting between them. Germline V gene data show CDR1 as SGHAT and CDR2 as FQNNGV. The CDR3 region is CASSWGGPNTEAFF. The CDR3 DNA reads TGTGCCAGCAGCTGGGGGGGTCCAAACACTGAAGCTTTCTTT.

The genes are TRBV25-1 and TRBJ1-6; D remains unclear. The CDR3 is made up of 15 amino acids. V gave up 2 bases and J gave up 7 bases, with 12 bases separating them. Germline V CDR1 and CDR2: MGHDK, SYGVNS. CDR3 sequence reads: CASSEGSRENSPLHF. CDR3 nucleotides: TGTGCCAGCAGTGAAGGTAGCAGAGAGAATTCACCCCTCCACTTT.

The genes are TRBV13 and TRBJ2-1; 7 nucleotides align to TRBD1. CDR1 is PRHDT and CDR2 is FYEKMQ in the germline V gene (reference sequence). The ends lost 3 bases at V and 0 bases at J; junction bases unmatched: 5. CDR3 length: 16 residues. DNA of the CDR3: TGTGCCAGCAGCTTTTACAGGGGAAGCTCCTACAATGAGCAGTTCTTC. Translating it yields CASSFYRGSSYNEQFF.

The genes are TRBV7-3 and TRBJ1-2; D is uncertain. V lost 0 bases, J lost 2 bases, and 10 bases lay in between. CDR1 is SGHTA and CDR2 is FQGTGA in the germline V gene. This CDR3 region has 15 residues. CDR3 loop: CASSLTPGTNYGYTF. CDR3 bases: TGTGCCAGCAGCTTAACTCCAGGAACCAACTATGGCTACACCTTC.

CDR3 sequence reads: CASSPPGTGGFEQYF. The DNA of the CDR3 is TGTGCCAGCAGCCCCCCGGGGACAGGGGGCTTCGAGCAGTACTTC. J is TRBJ2-7 and V is TRBV28, with 12 bases identical to TRBD1. The CDR3 is made up of 15 amino acids. Germline V gene lookup returns CDR1 MDHEN and CDR2 SYDVKM. The V segment lost 6 bases and the J segment 6 bases; nucleotides outside the gene matches: 9.

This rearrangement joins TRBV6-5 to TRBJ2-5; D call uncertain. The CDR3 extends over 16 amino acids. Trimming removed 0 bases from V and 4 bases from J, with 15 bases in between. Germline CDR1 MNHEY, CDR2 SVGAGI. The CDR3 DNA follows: TGTGCCAGCAGTTACTCGATTCCCTGGAGTGCAGAGACCCAGTACTTC. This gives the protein CASSYSIPWSAETQYF.

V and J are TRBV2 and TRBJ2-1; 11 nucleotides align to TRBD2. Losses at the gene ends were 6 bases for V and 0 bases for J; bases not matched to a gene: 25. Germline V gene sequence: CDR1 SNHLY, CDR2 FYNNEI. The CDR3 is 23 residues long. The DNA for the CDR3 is TGTGCCAGCAGCGGGCCTCGAGGGGGCCCGGGGCTAGCGGGGGGTAGCTCCTACAATGAGCAGTTCTTC. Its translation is CASSGPRGGPGLAGGSSYNEQFF.

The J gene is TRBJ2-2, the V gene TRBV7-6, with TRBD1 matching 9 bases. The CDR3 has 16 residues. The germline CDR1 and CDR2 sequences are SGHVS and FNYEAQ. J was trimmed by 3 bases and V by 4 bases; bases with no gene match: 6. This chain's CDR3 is CASSSGQGSYTGELFF. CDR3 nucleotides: TGTGCCAGCAGCTCCGGACAGGGGTCCTACACCGGGGAGCTGTTTTTT. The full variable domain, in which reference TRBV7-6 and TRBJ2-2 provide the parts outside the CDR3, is GAGVSQSPRYKVTKRGQDVALRCDPISGHVSLYWYRQALGQGPEFLTYFNYEAQQDKSGLPNDRFSAERPEGSISTLTIQRTEQRDSAMYRCASSSGQGSYTGELFFGEGSRLTVL.

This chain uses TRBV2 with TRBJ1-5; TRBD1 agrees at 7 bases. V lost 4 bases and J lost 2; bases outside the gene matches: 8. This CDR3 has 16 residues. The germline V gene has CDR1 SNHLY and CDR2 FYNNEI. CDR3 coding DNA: TGTGCCAGCAGTGGTGAAGGGGGCGTCGGCAATCAGCCCCAGCATTTT. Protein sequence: CASSGEGGVGNQPQHF.

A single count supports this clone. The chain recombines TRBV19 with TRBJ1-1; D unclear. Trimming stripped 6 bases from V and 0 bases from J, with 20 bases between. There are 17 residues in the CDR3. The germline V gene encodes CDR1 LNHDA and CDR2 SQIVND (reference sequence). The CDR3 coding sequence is TGTGCCAGTAGCCTCGGGAGGCAGGTAGGGATGAACACTGAAGCTTTCTTT. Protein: CASSLGRQVGMNTEAFF.

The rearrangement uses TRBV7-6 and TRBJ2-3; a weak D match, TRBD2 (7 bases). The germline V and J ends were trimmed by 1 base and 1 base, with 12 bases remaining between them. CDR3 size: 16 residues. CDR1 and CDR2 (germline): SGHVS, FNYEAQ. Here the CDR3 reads CASSLGGGRGTDTQYF. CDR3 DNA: TGTGCCAGCAGCTTAGGGGGGGGCCGGGGCACAGATACGCAGTATTTT. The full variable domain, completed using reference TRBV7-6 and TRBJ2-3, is GAGVSQSPRYKVTKRGQDVALRCDPISGHVSLYWYRQALGQGPEFLTYFNYEAQQDKSGLPNDRFSAERPEGSISTLTIQRTEQRDSAMYRCASSLGGGRGTDTQYFGPGTRLTVL.

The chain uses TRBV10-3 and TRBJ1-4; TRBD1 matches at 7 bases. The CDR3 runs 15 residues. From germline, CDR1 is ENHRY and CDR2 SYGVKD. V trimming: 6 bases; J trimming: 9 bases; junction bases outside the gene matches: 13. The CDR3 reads CAISSLGGPGKKLFF. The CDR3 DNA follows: TGTGCCATCAGCTCCTTAGGGGGCCCAGGGAAAAAACTGTTTTTT.

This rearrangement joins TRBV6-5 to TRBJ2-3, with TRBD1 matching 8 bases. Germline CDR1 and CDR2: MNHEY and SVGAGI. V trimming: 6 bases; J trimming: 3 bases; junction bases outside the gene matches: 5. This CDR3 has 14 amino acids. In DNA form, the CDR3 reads TGTGCCAGCAGCCTCAGGGGGCGGACAGATACGCAGTATTTT. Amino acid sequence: CASSLRGRTDTQYF.

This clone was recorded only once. The CDR3: CASSYSYANNYGYTF. For the CDR3, the DNA is TGTGCCAGCAGTTACTCCTACGCTAATAACTATGGCTACACCTTC. V gene TRBV6-5 combines with J gene TRBJ1-2; D unclear. Germline V gene data show CDR1 as MNHEY and CDR2 as SVGAGI. The CDR3 contains 15 residues. With 0 bases removed from V and 1 base from J, the gap between germline ends came to 9 bases.

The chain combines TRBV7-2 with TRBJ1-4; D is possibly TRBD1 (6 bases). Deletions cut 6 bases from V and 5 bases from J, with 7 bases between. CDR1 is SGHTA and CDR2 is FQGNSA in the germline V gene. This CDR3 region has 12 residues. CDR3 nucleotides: TGTGCCAGCAGTAGGGGGAATGAAAAACTGTTTTTT. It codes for CASSRGNEKLFF.

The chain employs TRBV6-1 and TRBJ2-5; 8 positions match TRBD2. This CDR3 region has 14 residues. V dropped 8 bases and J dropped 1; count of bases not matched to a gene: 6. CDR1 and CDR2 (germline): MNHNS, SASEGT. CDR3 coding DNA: TGTGCCAGCGCGGTAGCGGGAATCCAAGAGACCCAGTACTTC. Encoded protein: CASAVAGIQETQYF.

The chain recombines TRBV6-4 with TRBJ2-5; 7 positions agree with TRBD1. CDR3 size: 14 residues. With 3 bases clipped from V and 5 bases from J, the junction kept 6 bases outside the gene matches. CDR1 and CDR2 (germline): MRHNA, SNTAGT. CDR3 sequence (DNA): TGTGCCAGCAGTGAAGACAGGGATTCCGAGACCCAGTACTTC. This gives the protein CASSEDRDSETQYF.

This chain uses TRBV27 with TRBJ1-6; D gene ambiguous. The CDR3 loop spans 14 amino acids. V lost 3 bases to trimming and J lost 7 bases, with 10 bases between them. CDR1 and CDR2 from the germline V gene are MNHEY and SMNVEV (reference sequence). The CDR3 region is CASSFWAENSPLHF. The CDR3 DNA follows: TGTGCCAGCAGTTTCTGGGCAGAAAATTCACCCCTCCACTTT.

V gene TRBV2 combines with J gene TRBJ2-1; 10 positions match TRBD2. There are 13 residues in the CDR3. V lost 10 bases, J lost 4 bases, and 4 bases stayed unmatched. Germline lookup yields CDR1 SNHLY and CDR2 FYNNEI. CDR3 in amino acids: CATRLAGYNEQFF. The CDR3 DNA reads TGTGCCACCAGACTAGCGGGTTACAATGAGCAGTTCTTC.

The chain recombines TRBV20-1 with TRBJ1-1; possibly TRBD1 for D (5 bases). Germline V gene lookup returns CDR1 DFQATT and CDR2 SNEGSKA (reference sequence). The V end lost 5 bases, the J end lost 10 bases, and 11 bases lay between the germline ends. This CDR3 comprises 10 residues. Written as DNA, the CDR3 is TGCAGTGCTGTACAGGACGCAGCTTTCTTT. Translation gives CSAVQDAAFF.

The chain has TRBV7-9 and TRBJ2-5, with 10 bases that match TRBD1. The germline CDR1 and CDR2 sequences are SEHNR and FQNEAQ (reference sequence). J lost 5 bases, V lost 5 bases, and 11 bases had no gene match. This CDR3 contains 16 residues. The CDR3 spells CASSPRATGGVETQYF. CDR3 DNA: TGTGCCAGCAGCCCGCGGGCGACAGGGGGCGTCGAGACCCAGTACTTC.

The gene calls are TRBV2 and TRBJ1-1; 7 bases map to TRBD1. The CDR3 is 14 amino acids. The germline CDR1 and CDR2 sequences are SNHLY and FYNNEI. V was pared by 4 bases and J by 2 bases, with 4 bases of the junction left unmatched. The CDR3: CASSAGQLNTEAFF. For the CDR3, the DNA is TGTGCCAGCAGTGCGGGACAGTTAAACACTGAAGCTTTCTTT.

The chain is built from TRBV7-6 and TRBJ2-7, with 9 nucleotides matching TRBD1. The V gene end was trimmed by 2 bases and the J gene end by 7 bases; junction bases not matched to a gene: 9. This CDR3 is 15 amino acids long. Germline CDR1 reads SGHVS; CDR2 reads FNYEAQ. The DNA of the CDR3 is TGTGCCAGCAGCTTAAGTCCGGACAGGGGAAATGAGCAGTACTTC. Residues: CASSLSPDRGNEQYF.

The CDR3 here is CASSATGTGVHGYTF. CDR3 in DNA: TGTGCCAGCAGCGCTACCGGGACAGGGGTTCATGGCTACACCTTC. The chain employs TRBV5-6 and TRBJ1-2; TRBD1 matches at 10 bases. J lost 6 bases, V lost 4 bases, and 9 bases had no gene match. Per the germline V gene, CDR1 is SGHDT and CDR2 is YYEEEE. The CDR3 has 15 residues. The full variable domain, completed using reference TRBV5-6 and TRBJ1-2, is DAGVTQSPTHLIKTRGQQVTLRCSPKSGHDTVSWYQQALGQGPQFIFQYYEEEERQRGNFPDRFSGHQFPNYSSELNVNALLLGDSALYLCASSATGTGVHGYTFGSGTRLTVV.

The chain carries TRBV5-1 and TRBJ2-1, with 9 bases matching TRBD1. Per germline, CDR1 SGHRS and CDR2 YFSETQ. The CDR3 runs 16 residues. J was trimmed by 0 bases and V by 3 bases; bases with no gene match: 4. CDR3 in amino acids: CASSSGQGSSYNEQFF. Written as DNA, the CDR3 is TGCGCCAGCAGCTCCGGACAGGGGAGCTCCTACAATGAGCAGTTCTTC.

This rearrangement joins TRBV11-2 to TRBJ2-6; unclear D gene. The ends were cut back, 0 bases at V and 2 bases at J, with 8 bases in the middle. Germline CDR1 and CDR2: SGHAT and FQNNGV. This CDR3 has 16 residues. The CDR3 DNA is TGTGCCAGCAGCTTAGATCAACAGACTGGGGCCAACGTCCTGACTTTC. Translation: CASSLDQQTGANVLTF.

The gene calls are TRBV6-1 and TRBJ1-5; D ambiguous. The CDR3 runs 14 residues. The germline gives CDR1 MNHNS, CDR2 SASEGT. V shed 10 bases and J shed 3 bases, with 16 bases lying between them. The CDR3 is CATELIYINQPQHF. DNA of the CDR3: TGTGCCACGGAGTTGATTTATATCAATCAGCCCCAGCATTTT.